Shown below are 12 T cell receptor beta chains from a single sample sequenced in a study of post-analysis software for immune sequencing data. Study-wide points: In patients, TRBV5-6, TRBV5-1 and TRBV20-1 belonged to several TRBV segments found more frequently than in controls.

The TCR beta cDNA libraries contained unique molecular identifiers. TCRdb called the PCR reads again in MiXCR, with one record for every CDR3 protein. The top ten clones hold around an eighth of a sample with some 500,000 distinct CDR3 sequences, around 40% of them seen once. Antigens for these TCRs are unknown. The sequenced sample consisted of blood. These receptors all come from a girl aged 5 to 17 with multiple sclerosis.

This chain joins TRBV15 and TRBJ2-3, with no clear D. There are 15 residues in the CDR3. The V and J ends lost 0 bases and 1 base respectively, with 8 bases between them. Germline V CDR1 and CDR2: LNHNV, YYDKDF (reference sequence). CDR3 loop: CATSREAARTDTQYF. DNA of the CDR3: TGTGCCACCAGCAGAGAGGCAGCCCGCACAGATACGCAGTATTTT.

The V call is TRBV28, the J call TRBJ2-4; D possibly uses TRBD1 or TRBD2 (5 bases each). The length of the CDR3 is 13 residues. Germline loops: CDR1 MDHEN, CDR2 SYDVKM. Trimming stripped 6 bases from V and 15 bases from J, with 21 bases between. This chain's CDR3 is CASRAPRARGAYF. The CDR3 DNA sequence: TGTGCCAGCAGGGCCCCACGGGCCCGAGGGGCGTACTTC.

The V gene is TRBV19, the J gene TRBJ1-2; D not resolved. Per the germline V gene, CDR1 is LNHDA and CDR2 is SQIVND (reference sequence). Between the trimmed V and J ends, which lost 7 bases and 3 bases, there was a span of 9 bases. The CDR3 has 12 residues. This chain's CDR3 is CASTGEDYGYTF. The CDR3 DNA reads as TGTGCCAGTACTGGAGAGGACTATGGCTACACCTTC.

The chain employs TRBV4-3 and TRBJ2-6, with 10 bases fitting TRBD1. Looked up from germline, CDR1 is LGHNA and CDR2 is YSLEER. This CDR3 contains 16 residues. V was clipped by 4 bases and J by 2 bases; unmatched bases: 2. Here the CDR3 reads CASSRDRGPGANVLTF. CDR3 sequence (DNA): TGCGCCAGCAGCCGGGACAGGGGACCTGGGGCCAACGTCCTGACTTTC.

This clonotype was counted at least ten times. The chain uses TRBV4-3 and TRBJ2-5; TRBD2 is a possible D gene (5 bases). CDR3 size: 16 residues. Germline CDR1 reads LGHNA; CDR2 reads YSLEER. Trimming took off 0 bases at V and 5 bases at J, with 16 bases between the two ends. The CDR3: CASSQDHGGPRETQYF. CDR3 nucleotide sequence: TGCGCCAGCAGCCAAGATCATGGCGGGCCTCGGGAGACCCAGTACTTC.

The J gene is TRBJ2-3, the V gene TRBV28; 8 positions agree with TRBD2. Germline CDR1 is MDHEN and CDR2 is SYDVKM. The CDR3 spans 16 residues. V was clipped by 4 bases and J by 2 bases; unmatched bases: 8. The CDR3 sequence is CASSSLAGGFTDTQYF. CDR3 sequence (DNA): TGTGCCAGCAGTTCCTTGGCGGGAGGCTTCACAGATACGCAGTATTTT.

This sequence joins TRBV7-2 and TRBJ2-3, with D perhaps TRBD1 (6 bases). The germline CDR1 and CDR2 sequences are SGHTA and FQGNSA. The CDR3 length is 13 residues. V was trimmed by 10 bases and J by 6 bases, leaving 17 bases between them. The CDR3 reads CATRPDRSDTQYF. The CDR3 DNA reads TGTGCCACACGGCCGGACAGATCGGATACGCAGTATTTT.

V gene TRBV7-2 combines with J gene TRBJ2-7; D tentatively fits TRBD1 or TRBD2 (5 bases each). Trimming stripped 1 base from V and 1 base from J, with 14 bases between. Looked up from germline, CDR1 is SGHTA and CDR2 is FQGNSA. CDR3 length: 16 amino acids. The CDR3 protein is CASSLVKGTVSYEQYF. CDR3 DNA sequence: TGTGCCAGCAGCTTAGTAAAAGGGACCGTTTCCTACGAGCAGTACTTC.

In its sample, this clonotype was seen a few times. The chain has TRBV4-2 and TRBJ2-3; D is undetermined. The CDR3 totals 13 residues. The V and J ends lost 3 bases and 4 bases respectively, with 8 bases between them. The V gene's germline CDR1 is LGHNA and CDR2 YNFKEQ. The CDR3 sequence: CASSQKRSDTQYF. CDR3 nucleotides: TGTGCCAGCAGCCAGAAGCGATCAGATACGCAGTATTTT.

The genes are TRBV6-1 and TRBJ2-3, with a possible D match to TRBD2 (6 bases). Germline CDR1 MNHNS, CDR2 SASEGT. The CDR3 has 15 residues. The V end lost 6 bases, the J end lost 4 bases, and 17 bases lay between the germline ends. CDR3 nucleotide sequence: TGTGCCAGCAGCCTTACAGTGTCGGGGGCAGATACGCAGTATTTT. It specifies CASSLTVSGADTQYF.

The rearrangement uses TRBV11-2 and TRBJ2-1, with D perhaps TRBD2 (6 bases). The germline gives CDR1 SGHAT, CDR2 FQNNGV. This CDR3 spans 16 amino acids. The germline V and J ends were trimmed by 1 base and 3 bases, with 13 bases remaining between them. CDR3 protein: CASSLGGLGNYNEQFF. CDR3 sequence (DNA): TGTGCCAGCAGCTTAGGGGGACTCGGGAACTACAATGAGCAGTTCTTC.

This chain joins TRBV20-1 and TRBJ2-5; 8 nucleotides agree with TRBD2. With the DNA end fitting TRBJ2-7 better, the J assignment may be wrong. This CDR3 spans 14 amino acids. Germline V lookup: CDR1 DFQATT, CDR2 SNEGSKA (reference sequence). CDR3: CSASPGLGKNEQYF. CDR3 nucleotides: TGCAGTGCTAGCCCGGGACTAGGAAAAAACGAGCAGTACTTC.